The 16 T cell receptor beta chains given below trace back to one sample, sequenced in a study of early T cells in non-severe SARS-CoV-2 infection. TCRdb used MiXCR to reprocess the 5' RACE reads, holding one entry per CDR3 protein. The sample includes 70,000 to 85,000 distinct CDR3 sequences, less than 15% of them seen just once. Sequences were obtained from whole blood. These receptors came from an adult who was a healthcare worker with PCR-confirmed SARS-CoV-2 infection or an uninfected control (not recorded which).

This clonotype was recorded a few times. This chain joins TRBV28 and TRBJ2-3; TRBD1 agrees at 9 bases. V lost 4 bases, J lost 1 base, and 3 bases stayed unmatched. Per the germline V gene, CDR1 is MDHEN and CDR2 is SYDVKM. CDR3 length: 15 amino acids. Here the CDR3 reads CASSSWTGGTDTQYF. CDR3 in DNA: TGTGCCAGCAGTTCATGGACAGGGGGCACAGATACGCAGTATTTT. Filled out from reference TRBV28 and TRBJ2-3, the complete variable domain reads DVKVTQSSRYLVKRTGEKVFLECVQDMDHENMFWYRQDPGLGLRLIYFSYDVKMKEKGDIPEGYSVSREKKERFSLILESASTNQTSMYLCASSSWTGGTDTQYFGPGTRLTVL.

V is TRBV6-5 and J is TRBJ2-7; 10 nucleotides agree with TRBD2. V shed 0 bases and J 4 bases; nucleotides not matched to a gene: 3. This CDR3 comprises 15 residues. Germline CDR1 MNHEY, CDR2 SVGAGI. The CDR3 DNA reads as TGTGCCAGCAGTTACTCGCTAGCGGGAGCATACGAGCAGTACTTC. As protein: CASSYSLAGAYEQYF.

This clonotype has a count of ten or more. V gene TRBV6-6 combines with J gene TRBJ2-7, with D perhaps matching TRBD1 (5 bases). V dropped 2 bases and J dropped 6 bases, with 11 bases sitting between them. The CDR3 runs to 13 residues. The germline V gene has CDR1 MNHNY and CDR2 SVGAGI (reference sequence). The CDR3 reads CASSYDSSVEQYF. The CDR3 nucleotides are TGTGCCAGCAGTTACGACAGTTCGGTCGAGCAGTACTTC.

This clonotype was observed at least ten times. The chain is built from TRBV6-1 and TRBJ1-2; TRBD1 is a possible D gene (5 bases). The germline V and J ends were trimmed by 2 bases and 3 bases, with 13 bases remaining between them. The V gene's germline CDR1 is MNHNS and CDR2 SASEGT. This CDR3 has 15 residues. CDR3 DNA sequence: TGTGCCAGCAGTGAAAGGGTCTGGGGGGACTATGGCTACACCTTC. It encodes CASSERVWGDYGYTF.

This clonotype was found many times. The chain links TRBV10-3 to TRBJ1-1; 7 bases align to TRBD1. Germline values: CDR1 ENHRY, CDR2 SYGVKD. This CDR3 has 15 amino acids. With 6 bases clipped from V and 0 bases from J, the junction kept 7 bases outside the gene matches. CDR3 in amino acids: CAISPGTDMNTEAFF. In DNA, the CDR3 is TGTGCCATCAGCCCCGGGACAGACATGAACACTGAAGCTTTCTTT.

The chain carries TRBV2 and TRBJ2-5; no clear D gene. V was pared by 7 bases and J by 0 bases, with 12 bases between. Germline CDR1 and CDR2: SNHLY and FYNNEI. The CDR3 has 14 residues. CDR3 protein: CASTEWDYQETQYF. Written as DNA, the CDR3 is TGTGCCAGCACCGAGTGGGATTACCAAGAGACCCAGTACTTC. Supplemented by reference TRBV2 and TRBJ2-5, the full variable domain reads EPEVTQTPSHQVTQMGQEVILRCVPISNHLYFYWYRQILGQKVEFLVSFYNNEISEKSEIFDDQFSVERPDGSNFTLKIRSTKLEDSAMYFCASTEWDYQETQYFGPGTRLLVL.

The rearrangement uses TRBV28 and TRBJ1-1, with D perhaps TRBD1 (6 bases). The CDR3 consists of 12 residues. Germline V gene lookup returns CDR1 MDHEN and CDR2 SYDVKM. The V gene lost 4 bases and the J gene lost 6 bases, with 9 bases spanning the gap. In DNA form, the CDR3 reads TGTGCCAGCAGTTGGACAGTCTCTGAAGCTTTCTTT. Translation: CASSWTVSEAFF.

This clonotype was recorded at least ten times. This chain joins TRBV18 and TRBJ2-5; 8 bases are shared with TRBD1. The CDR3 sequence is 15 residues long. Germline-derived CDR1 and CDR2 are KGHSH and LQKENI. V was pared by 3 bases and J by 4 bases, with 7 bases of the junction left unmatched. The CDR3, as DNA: TGTGCCAGCTCACCTCGACAGGGGTATGGAGAGACCCAGTACTTC. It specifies CASSPRQGYGETQYF.

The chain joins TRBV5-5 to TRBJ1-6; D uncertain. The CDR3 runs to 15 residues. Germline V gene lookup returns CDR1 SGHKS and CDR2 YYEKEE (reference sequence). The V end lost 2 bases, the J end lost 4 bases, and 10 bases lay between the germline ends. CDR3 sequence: CASSLPQVYNSPLHF. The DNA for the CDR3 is TGTGCCAGCAGCTTACCCCAGGTGTATAATTCACCCCTCCACTTT.

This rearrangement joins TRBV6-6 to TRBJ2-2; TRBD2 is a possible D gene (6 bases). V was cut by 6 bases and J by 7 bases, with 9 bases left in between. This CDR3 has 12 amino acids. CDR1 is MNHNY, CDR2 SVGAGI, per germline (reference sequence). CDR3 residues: CASSPGSGELFF. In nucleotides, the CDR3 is TGTGCCAGCAGCCCCGGGAGCGGGGAGCTGTTTTTT.

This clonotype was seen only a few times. Written as DNA, the CDR3 is TGCAGCGACAGGGGAAGGACCTATAATTCACCCCTCCACTTT. This codes for CSDRGRTYNSPLHF. The gene calls are TRBV20-1 and TRBJ1-6; 8 bases are a match to TRBD1. CDR3 length: 14 amino acids. The germline CDR1 and CDR2 sequences are DFQATT and SNEGSKA (reference sequence).

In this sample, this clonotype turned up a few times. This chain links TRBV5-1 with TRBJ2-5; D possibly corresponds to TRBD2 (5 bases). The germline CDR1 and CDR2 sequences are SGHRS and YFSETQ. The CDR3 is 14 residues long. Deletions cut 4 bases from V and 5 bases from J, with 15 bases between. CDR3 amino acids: CASSTGSPGETQYF. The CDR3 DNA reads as TGCGCCAGCAGCACCGGTTCACCGGGGGAGACCCAGTACTTC.

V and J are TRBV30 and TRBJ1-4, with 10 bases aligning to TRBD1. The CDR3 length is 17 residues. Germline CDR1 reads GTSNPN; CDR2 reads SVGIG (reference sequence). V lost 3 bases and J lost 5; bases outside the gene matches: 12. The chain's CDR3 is CAWSRGDRGEINEKLFF. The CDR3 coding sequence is TGTGCCTGGAGCCGGGGGGACAGGGGCGAGATAAATGAAAAACTGTTTTTT.

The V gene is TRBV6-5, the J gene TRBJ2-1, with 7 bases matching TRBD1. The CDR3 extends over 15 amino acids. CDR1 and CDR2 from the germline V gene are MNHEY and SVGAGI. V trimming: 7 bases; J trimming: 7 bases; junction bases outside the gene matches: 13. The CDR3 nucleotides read TGTGCCAGCATCCCCGCCGGGACAGCAAAGAATGAGCAGTTCTTC. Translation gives CASIPAGTAKNEQFF.

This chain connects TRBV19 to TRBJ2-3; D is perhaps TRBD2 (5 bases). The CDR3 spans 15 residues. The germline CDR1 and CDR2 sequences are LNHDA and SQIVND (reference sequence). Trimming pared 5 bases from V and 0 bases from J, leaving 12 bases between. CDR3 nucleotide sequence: TGTGCCAGTAGTGACCGGGGTACTAGCACAGATACGCAGTATTTT. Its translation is CASSDRGTSTDTQYF.

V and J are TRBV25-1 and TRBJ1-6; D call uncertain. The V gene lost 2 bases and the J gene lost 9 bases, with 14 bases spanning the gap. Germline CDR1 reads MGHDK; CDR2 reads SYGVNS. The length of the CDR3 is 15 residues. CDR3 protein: CASSESWGGGSPLHF. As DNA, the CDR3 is TGTGCCAGCAGTGAAAGCTGGGGAGGTGGTTCACCCCTCCACTTT.